This record concerns one TCR beta chain sequence. Its target is unknown. PCR involved 60 Vbeta and 13 Jbeta primers. TCRdb's table, derived via immunoSEQ multiplex PCR, lists solely in-frame clones and lacks some. The sample yields some 150,000 clones, 77% seen once. The CDR3 has 16 residues. Looked up from germline, CDR1 is LNHDA and CDR2 is SQIVND (reference sequence). V was shortened by 3 bases and J by 0 bases, with 12 bases between the two germline ends. The data were taken from a study of cytomegalovirus exposure and HLA in healthy donors. Whole-study findings and limits: In a later analysis, TCR association rates varied by HLA locus: DRB1 most, HLA-C fewest.

This sequence joins TRBV19 and TRBJ1-5; D call uncertain. This sequence originates from a female donor in good health and CMV-seronegative. Sequences were obtained from PBMCs. CDR3 sequence (DNA): TGTGCCAGTAGTATGTTGCAGGAATATAGCAATCAGCCCCAGCATTTT. The encoded protein is CASSMLQEYSNQPQHF.